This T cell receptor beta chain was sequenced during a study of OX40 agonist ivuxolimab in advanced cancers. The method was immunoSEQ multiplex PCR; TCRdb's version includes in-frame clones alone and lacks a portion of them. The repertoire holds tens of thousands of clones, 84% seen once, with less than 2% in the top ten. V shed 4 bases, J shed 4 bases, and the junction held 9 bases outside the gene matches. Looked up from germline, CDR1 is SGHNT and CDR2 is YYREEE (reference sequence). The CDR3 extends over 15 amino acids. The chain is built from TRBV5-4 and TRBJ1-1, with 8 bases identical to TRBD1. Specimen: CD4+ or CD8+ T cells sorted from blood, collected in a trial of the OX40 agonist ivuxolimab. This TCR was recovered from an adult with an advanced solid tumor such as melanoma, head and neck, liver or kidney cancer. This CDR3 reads CASSLRGQGATEAFF. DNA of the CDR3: TGTGCCAGCAGCCTCCGTGGACAGGGTGCCACTGAAGCTTTCTTT.